The 25 T cell receptor beta chains below come from one sample, sequenced in a study of CXCR3-negative and CXCR3-positive naive CD8 T cells (dated by TCRdb to the late 2010s). The listed sequencing device is NextSeq 550. The Human TCR Profiling Kit (MiLaboratory) was used to make UMI-labeled 5' RACE TRB cDNA libraries. The reads underwent TCRdb reprocessing, giving one record for each CDR3 protein sequence and no DNA. The sample table records some 61,000 distinct CDR3 sequences. Clones ranked in the top ten supply about 4.5% of the sample. What was sequenced was naive CXCR3- CD8+ T cells from blood. Explained via the paper, the cell subset or site label denotes: CD45RO-CCR7+CD27+CD95- naive CD8+ T cells lacking CXCR3 (TNR3-). All receptors derive from a human donor in good health. Some clones in this sample may be carry-over from other donors' samples.

This chain connects TRBV28 to TRBJ1-6; as DNA is missing, the TRBD1 call by TCRdb cannot be tested. The CDR3 extends over 16 amino acids. CDR1 and CDR2 from the germline V gene are MDHEN and SYDVKM. The CDR3 sequence is CASIPGGAYYNSPLHF. The full variable domain, its missing parts supplied by reference TRBV28 and TRBJ1-6, is DVKVTQSSRYLVKRTGEKVFLECVQDMDHENMFWYRQDPGLGLRLIYFSYDVKMKEKGDIPEGYSVSREKKERFSLILESASTNQTSMYLCASIPGGAYYNSPLHFGNGTRLTVT.

V and J are TRBV11-1 and TRBJ2-1. In germline, CDR1 is SGHAT, CDR2 FQDESV (reference sequence). The CDR3 sequence is 14 residues long. The CDR3 sequence is CASSSRSSYNEQFF.

V gene TRBV10-3 combines with J gene TRBJ1-5. CDR3 length: 13 amino acids. Per germline, CDR1 ENHRY and CDR2 SYGVKD. CDR3: CAISEGSNQPQHF.

The chain carries TRBV5-5 and TRBJ1-1. CDR3 length equals 16 residues. Germline V gene sequence: CDR1 SGHKS, CDR2 YYEKEE (reference sequence). The CDR3 sequence: CASSLSSQTMNTEAFF.

The gene calls are TRBV7-9 and TRBJ2-5; TCRdb indicates TRBD1, and absent DNA this call remains unverified. CDR1 SEHNR and CDR2 FQNEAQ come from the germline V gene (reference sequence). CDR3 length: 14 amino acids. This CDR3 is CASSLGPGPETQYF.

The chain is built from TRBV5-1 and TRBJ1-3; TCRdb's D call, TRBD1, is unchecked because there is no DNA. The CDR3 length is 14 residues. The germline gives CDR1 SGHRS, CDR2 YFSETQ. The CDR3 sequence is CASSLGQGLDTIYF.

The genes are TRBV10-2 and TRBJ2-1; TCRdb reports TRBD1, a call that lacks DNA to check it against. Germline CDR1 reads WSHSY; CDR2 reads SAAADI. The CDR3 extends over 15 amino acids. The CDR3 is CASSLIGGAGNEQFF.

The gene calls are TRBV20-1 and TRBJ2-7; lacking DNA, the TRBD2 call made by TCRdb goes unchecked. This CDR3 contains 12 residues. Per germline, CDR1 DFQATT and CDR2 SNEGSKA (reference sequence). The CDR3 sequence: CSASGGAYEQYF.

This chain joins TRBV7-9 and TRBJ2-7; TCRdb's D gene call, TRBD2, goes unchecked for lack of DNA. Looked up from germline, CDR1 is SEHNR and CDR2 is FQNEAQ (reference sequence). The CDR3 contains 13 residues. CDR3 region: CASTGLPFGEQYF.

This clonotype ranks as medium-sized (0.01 to 0.1%) in terms of frequency. The chain has TRBV2 and TRBJ2-7. Germline V CDR1 and CDR2: SNHLY, FYNNEI. CDR3 length: 15 amino acids. The CDR3 spells CASSEGRGYDYEQYF.

V usage is TRBV6-2 or TRBV6-3 and J usage is TRBJ2-1; the D call of TRBD2 rests on TCRdb alone, since no DNA is present to check it. Germline V lookup: CDR1 MNHEY, CDR2 SVGEGT. The length of the CDR3 is 16 residues. CDR3 loop: CASTPAGSALYNEQFF.

The rearrangement joins TRBV7-6 to TRBJ1-5. In germline, CDR1 is SGHVS, CDR2 FNYEAQ. The length of the CDR3 is 15 residues. CDR3 amino acids: CASSLREGSNQPQHF.

CDR3 in amino acids: CSARGYRDRGMYEQFF. The gene calls are TRBV20-1 and TRBJ2-1; TCRdb indicates TRBD1, and absent DNA this call remains unverified. CDR3 length equals 16 residues. CDR1 is DFQATT, CDR2 SNEGSKA, per germline (reference sequence).

The chain recombines TRBV12-3 or TRBV12-4 with TRBJ1-1; TCRdb lists TRBD1, though no DNA is available to test this call. There are 15 residues in the CDR3. The CDR3 sequence: CASSWGGTGSSRAFF.

This sequence joins TRBV10-3 and TRBJ2-3; TCRdb proposes TRBD2, but this gene call is untestable without DNA. This CDR3 comprises 13 residues. Germline V gene sequence: CDR1 ENHRY, CDR2 SYGVKD. The CDR3 loop is CAISLLGVDTQYF.

The rearrangement joins TRBV20-1 to TRBJ1-1; TCRdb gives TRBD1 as the D gene, but with no DNA this cannot be confirmed. Germline CDR1 reads DFQATT; CDR2 reads SNEGSKA (reference sequence). The length of the CDR3 is 14 residues. This chain's CDR3 is CSARSGARDTEAFF.

V usage is TRBV28 and J usage is TRBJ1-2. Per germline, CDR1 MDHEN and CDR2 SYDVKM. The CDR3 extends over 15 amino acids. CDR3 sequence reads: CASSLGRYRLYGYTF.

The chain is built from TRBV7-2 and TRBJ1-1. This CDR3 spans 14 amino acids. Germline assignment: CDR1 SGHTA and CDR2 FQGNSA. The chain's CDR3 is CASSGGPGNTEAFF. The full variable domain, rest sourced from reference TRBV7-2 and TRBJ1-1, is GAGVSQSPSNKVTEKGKDVELRCDPISGHTALYWYRQSLGQGLEFLIYFQGNSAPDKSGLPSDRFSAERTGGSVSTLTIQRTQQEDSAVYLCASSGGPGNTEAFFGQGTRLTVV.

The J gene is TRBJ1-2, the V gene TRBV3-1; TCRdb outputs TRBD1, but without DNA this stays unchecked. The CDR3 is 14 amino acids. Germline-derived CDR1 and CDR2 are LGHDT and YNNKEL (reference sequence). Here the CDR3 reads CASSARQAAYGYTF.

V and J are TRBV28 and TRBJ2-5. The CDR3 spans 14 residues. Germline assignment: CDR1 MDHEN and CDR2 SYDVKM. The CDR3 sequence: CASKSSQYQETQYF.

This sequence joins TRBV28 and TRBJ1-1; TCRdb lists TRBD1, though no DNA is available to test this call. This CDR3 has 15 amino acids. The germline CDR1 and CDR2 sequences are MDHEN and SYDVKM. The CDR3 loop is CATFRDRRMNTEAFF.

This chain links TRBV29-1 with TRBJ2-1; TCRdb's D call, TRBD1, is unchecked because there is no DNA. The CDR3 has 16 amino acids. Looked up from germline, CDR1 is SQVTM and CDR2 is ANQGSEA. CDR3 amino acids: CSVEVGGGLSYNEQFF.

The chain is built from TRBV11-2 and TRBJ2-7; TCRdb's D gene call, TRBD2, goes unchecked for lack of DNA. Germline V gives CDR1 SGHAT, CDR2 FQNNGV. This CDR3 comprises 16 residues. The CDR3 here is CASSSRGTQRYYEQYF.

This CDR3 is CASRLGDTYYEQYF. V and J are TRBV5-1 and TRBJ2-7; TCRdb designates TRBD1, a call that cannot be tested without DNA. CDR1 and CDR2 (germline): SGHRS, YFSETQ. This CDR3 has 14 amino acids.

J is TRBJ2-2 and V is TRBV2; checking the TCRdb D call of TRBD2 is not possible without DNA. CDR3 length equals 17 residues. CDR1 is SNHLY, CDR2 FYNNEI, per germline. The CDR3 reads CASSEWDPVENTGELFF.